A selection of T cell receptor beta chains follows, all from one sample in a study of PD-L1 blockade in urothelial cancer. TCRdb's table, derived via immunoSEQ multiplex PCR, lists solely in-frame clones and lacks some. The sample lists around 80,000 clones, approximately 90% occurring once. Material: PBMCs, obtained around atezolizumab (anti-PD-L1) treatment. The receptors were sampled from a woman older than 75 with urothelial cancer. Each CDR3 is given with its conserved first and last residue. A D gene is named only where the DNA matches it firmly. Clone size is shown for a subset of rows, as once, few, many or a class of expanded clone.

v_call	clone_size	j_call	d_call	cdr3_aa	cdr3_nt
TRBV19	NA	TRBJ2-1	TRBD2	CASSIPRAGTSGSPEQFF	TGTGCCAGTAGTATACCCAGGGCCGGGACTAGCGGGAGTCCTGAGCAGTTCTTC
TRBV13	NA	TRBJ2-5	NA	CASSSTGKTQYF	TGTGCCAGCAGCTCGACTGGCAAGACCCAGTACTTC
TRBV5-6	NA	TRBJ2-1	NA	CASSLNGGSYNEQFF	TGTGCCAGCAGCTTGAACGGGGGTTCCTACAATGAGCAGTTCTTC
TRBV7-3	NA	TRBJ1-1	TRBD1	CASSPGAGGLEAFF	TGTGCCAGCAGCCCTGGGGCAGGGGGCCTTGAAGCTTTCTTT
TRBV12-5	NA	TRBJ2-1	NA	CASGLVAGTGDNEQFF	TGTGCTAGTGGTTTGGTAGCTGGAACCGGAGACAATGAGCAGTTCTTC
TRBV19	once	TRBJ2-5	TRBD2	CASSSLAGVGETQYF	TGTGCCAGTAGTTCGCTAGCGGGGGTGGGAGAGACCCAGTACTTC
TRBV27	NA	TRBJ2-3	NA	CASSPGGDTQYF	TGTGCCAGCAGTCCCGGAGGAGATACGCAGTATTTT
TRBV6-1	NA	TRBJ2-7	NA	CASSEAWLSYEQYF	TGTGCCAGCAGTGAAGCCTGGCTCTCCTACGAGCAGTACTTC
TRBV6-1	NA	TRBJ1-1	TRBD1	CASIRTGDTEAFF	TGTGCCAGCATTAGGACAGGGGACACTGAAGCTTTCTTT
TRBV27	NA	TRBJ1-3	NA	CASSLSGANGGGNTIYF	TGTGCCAGCAGTTTATCAGGGGCCAATGGGGGCGGAAACACCATATATTTT
TRBV9	NA	TRBJ2-2	NA	CASNMEAGELFF	TGTGCCAGCAATATGGAGGCCGGGGAGCTGTTTTTT
TRBV25-1	NA	TRBJ1-3	NA	CASSPGGHFSGNTIYF	TGTGCCAGCAGTCCCGGGGGGCACTTCTCTGGAAACACCATATATTTT
TRBV30	NA	TRBJ2-7	TRBD1	CAWFGGGQGAREQYF	TGTGCCTGGTTCGGAGGGGGACAGGGGGCGAGGGAGCAGTACTTC
TRBV30	NA	TRBJ1-1	NA	CAWSTGGYTEAFF	TGTGCCTGGAGCACAGGAGGGTACACTGAAGCTTTCTTT
TRBV6-6	NA	TRBJ1-1	NA	CASSPYTANTEAFF	TGTGCCAGCAGCCCGTACACAGCGAACACTGAAGCTTTCTTT